The next 31 T cell receptor beta chains were all read from a single sample in a study of a mutant IDH1 vaccine in newly diagnosed glioma. Measured with immunoSEQ multiplex PCR; TCRdb has only the in-frame clones, and not every one. There are about 55,000 clones in the sample; roughly 80% occur only once, and more than 5.5% lies in the top ten. Their antigens are not known. Time point reported: week 23, last vaccination. It was 300 ug of mutant IDH1 20-mer peptide that made up each vaccine dose, given with topical imiquimod. The source was PBMCs, collected from a glioma patient whose treatment included an IDH1 peptide vaccine. These receptor sequences come from a man aged 40-49 years with glioma.

The genes are TRBV10-3 and TRBJ1-1, with D unresolved. The CDR3 length is 13 residues. In germline, CDR1 is ENHRY, CDR2 SYGVKD. V dropped 7 bases and J dropped 5 bases, with 14 bases sitting between them. CDR3 loop: CAIMSPSATEAFF. The CDR3 nucleotides are TGTGCCATCATGTCCCCCTCAGCAACTGAAGCTTTCTTT.

The chain has TRBV7-8 and TRBJ1-1, with D possibly being TRBD1 (5 bases). V was pared by 2 bases and J by 2 bases, with 9 bases between. Germline values: CDR1 SGHVS, CDR2 FQNEAQ. The CDR3 runs 14 residues. CDR3 protein: CASSLYGANTEAFF. CDR3 coding DNA: TGTGCCAGCAGCTTATACGGGGCCAACACTGAAGCTTTCTTT.

The rearrangement links TRBV9 to TRBJ1-3, with D unresolved. The CDR3 loop spans 15 amino acids. With 0 bases removed from V and 2 bases from J, the gap between germline ends came to 9 bases. The germline V gene has CDR1 SGDLS and CDR2 YYNGEE. This CDR3 reads CASSVGAGAGNTIYF. CDR3 DNA: TGTGCCAGCAGCGTAGGAGCGGGAGCTGGAAACACCATATATTTT.

The J gene is TRBJ2-1, the V gene TRBV6-5; D gene uncertain. This CDR3 comprises 12 residues. V lost 6 bases and J 6 bases, leaving 9 bases between the germline ends. CDR1 is MNHEY, CDR2 SVGAGI, per germline. CDR3 nucleotide sequence: TGTGCCAGCAGCCGAACTGGCAATGAGCAGTTCTTC. Its protein is CASSRTGNEQFF.

The chain has TRBV4-1 and TRBJ2-5, with D possibly TRBD1 on 5 matching bases. This CDR3 has 15 amino acids. Germline V gives CDR1 MGHRA, CDR2 YSYEKL. Trimming stripped 1 base from V and 6 bases from J, with 15 bases between. In nucleotides, the CDR3 is TGCGCCAGCAGCCAAGTCGGCAGGGAAGAGAAGACCCAGTACTTC. Its translation is CASSQVGREEKTQYF.

Here the CDR3 reads CASKGLGGGHPYEQYF. Here the CDR3 DNA reads TGTGCCAGCAAGGGGCTAGGTGGGGGCCATCCCTACGAGCAGTACTTC. The chain has TRBV2 and TRBJ2-7; maybe TRBD1 (6 bases). Germline values: CDR1 SNHLY, CDR2 FYNNEI. The length of the CDR3 is 16 residues. V was shortened by 7 bases and J by 2 bases, with 21 bases between the two germline ends.

The CDR3 sequence is CSVETGLKLFF. CDR3 bases: TGCAGCGTAGAAACAGGGTTGAAACTGTTTTTT. V and J are TRBV29-1 and TRBJ1-4; weak D call: TRBD1 (6 bases). The CDR3 covers 11 residues. Per germline, CDR1 SQVTM and CDR2 ANQGSEA. Trimming cost V 6 bases and J 11 bases, with 13 bases left between them.

This clone was observed once. The chain is built from TRBV5-1 and TRBJ2-7; 9 nucleotides agree with TRBD2. The ends lost 4 bases at V and 6 bases at J; junction bases unmatched: 11. The CDR3 runs to 15 residues. Germline assignment: CDR1 SGHRS and CDR2 YFSETQ. In DNA form, the CDR3 reads TGCGCCAGCAGCCTTTGGGCGGGGGGGCCAGCCGAGCAGTACTTC. Its protein is CASSLWAGGPAEQYF.

V is TRBV6-6 and J is TRBJ2-7; TRBD1 agrees at 8 bases. Germline CDR1 and CDR2: MNHNY and SVGAGI (reference sequence). The CDR3 length is 15 residues. V was clipped by 4 bases and J by 5 bases; unmatched bases: 10. This CDR3 reads CASSSLGQGENEQYF. CDR3 coding DNA: TGTGCCAGCAGTTCCCTCGGACAGGGAGAGAACGAGCAGTACTTC.

The chain links TRBV29-1 to TRBJ2-5, with D possibly being TRBD2 (5 bases). The germline V gene encodes CDR1 SQVTM and CDR2 ANQGSEA. This CDR3 has 13 residues. The V and J ends lost 7 bases and 4 bases respectively, with 16 bases between them. DNA of the CDR3: TGCAGCGCAGGAAGGGTCGGAGGAGAGACCCAGTACTTC. As protein: CSAGRVGGETQYF.

This clone was found a few times. The chain carries TRBV5-8 and TRBJ1-1; D gene ambiguous. V was cut by 0 bases and J by 0 bases, with 9 bases left in between. CDR1 SGHTS and CDR2 YDEGEE come from the germline V gene. CDR3 length equals 15 residues. The CDR3, as DNA: TGTGCCAGCAGCTTGGTGGGCAGAGTGAACACTGAAGCTTTCTTT. This gives the protein CASSLVGRVNTEAFF.

This chain joins TRBV7-9 and TRBJ2-7; 7 nucleotides match TRBD1. CDR1 is SEHNR and CDR2 is FQNEAQ in the germline V gene (reference sequence). The CDR3 runs to 14 residues. Unmatched junction bases numbered 7, after V lost 4 bases and J lost 4 bases. The CDR3, as DNA: TGTGCCAGCAGCTCTACGACAGGGACGTACGAGCAGTACTTC. Protein: CASSSTTGTYEQYF.

The gene calls are TRBV10-2 and TRBJ2-7, with 9 bases fitting TRBD2. In germline, CDR1 is WSHSY, CDR2 SAAADI. Trimming took 6 bases from V and 0 from J; bases not matched to a gene: 6. This CDR3 has 15 amino acids. Here the CDR3 reads CASRVAGDSSYEQYF. CDR3 nucleotide sequence: TGCGCCAGCAGGGTAGCGGGGGATAGCTCCTACGAGCAGTACTTC.

This clone was observed a handful of times. The gene calls are TRBV9 and TRBJ1-1; D remains ambiguous. Germline loops: CDR1 SGDLS, CDR2 YYNGEE. V was shortened by 4 bases and J by 3 bases, with 13 bases between the two germline ends. The CDR3 has 14 residues. The CDR3 sequence: CASSPGSADTEAFF. CDR3 bases: TGTGCCAGCAGCCCCGGCAGTGCGGACACTGAAGCTTTCTTT. The full variable domain, rest sourced from reference TRBV9 and TRBJ1-1, is DSGVTQTPKHLITATGQRVTLRCSPRSGDLSVYWYQQSLDQGLQFLIQYYNGEERAKGNILERFSAQQFPDLHSELNLSSLELGDSALYFCASSPGSADTEAFFGQGTRLTVV.

The gene calls are TRBV13 and TRBJ1-2; weak D call: TRBD1 (5 bases). Per germline, CDR1 PRHDT and CDR2 FYEKMQ (reference sequence). Trimming removed 2 bases from V and 1 base from J, with 14 bases in between. The CDR3 is made up of 16 amino acids. The CDR3 coding sequence is TGTGCCAGCAGCTTAAGGGGAGCCCACCTTAACTATGGCTACACCTTC. Translation gives CASSLRGAHLNYGYTF.

Notes on this clone: This sample includes further DNA sequences coding for the same CDR3. This sequence joins TRBV5-1 and TRBJ2-7; D might be TRBD2 (6 bases). Germline V CDR1 and CDR2: SGHRS, YFSETQ. CDR3 length equals 15 residues. The ends were cut back, 2 bases at V and 1 base at J, with 13 bases in the middle. CDR3 nucleotide sequence: TGCGCCAGCAGCTTAGTCCCGGGGGTGTCCTACGAGCAGTACTTC. Its translation: CASSLVPGVSYEQYF. The full variable domain, in which reference TRBV5-1 and TRBJ2-7 provide the parts outside the CDR3, is KAGVTQTPRYLIKTRGQQVTLSCSPISGHRSVSWYQQTPGQGLQFLFEYFSETQRNKGNFPGRFSGRQFSNSRSEMNVSTLELGDSALYLCASSLVPGVSYEQYFGPGTRLTVT.

The CDR3 nucleotides are TGTGCCAGCTCACCAATCGGGGCATCATTTAATTCACCCCTCCACTTT. Amino acid sequence: CASSPIGASFNSPLHF. This chain uses TRBV18 with TRBJ1-6; D is perhaps TRBD1 (5 bases). Germline CDR1 reads KGHSH; CDR2 reads LQKENI. V was shortened by 2 bases and J by 6 bases, with 14 bases between the two germline ends. The CDR3 totals 16 residues.

This clone showed up just a few times. V usage is TRBV27 and J usage is TRBJ1-2; D call uncertain. Trimming removed 5 bases from V and 8 bases from J, with 12 bases in between. Per germline, CDR1 MNHEY and CDR2 SMNVEV (reference sequence). This CDR3 is built from 12 residues. CDR3 amino acids: CASSSLRGGYTF. The CDR3 DNA reads TGTGCCAGCAGTAGTCTCCGCGGAGGCTACACCTTC.

V and J are TRBV2 and TRBJ1-2, with 7 bases that match TRBD1. The junction had 2 bases not matched to a gene; V was cut back by 5 bases and J by 5 bases. Germline values: CDR1 SNHLY, CDR2 FYNNEI. This CDR3 region has 12 residues. The CDR3 loop reads CASSLQGYGYTF. CDR3 nucleotides: TGTGCCAGCAGTTTACAGGGGTATGGCTACACCTTC.

The sample holds a few counts of this clone. V usage is TRBV30 and J usage is TRBJ1-5, with D possibly being TRBD1 (6 bases). The CDR3 contains 13 residues. Germline values: CDR1 GTSNPN, CDR2 SVGIG (reference sequence). Trimming stripped 2 bases from V and 5 bases from J, with 10 bases between. The CDR3, as DNA: TGTGCCTGGAGTCAGGGGACGGATCAGCCCCAGCATTTT. Amino acid sequence: CAWSQGTDQPQHF.

This chain uses TRBV11-2 with TRBJ1-6; D gene unclear. The CDR3 totals 13 residues. V shed 3 bases and J shed 7 bases, with 7 bases lying between them. Per the germline V gene, CDR1 is SGHAT and CDR2 is FQNNGV. CDR3 sequence reads: CASSLEGNSPLHF. The CDR3 nucleotides are TGTGCCAGCAGCTTGGAGGGAAATTCACCCCTCCACTTT. Filled out from reference TRBV11-2 and TRBJ1-6, the complete variable domain reads EAGVAQSPRYKIIEKRQSVAFWCNPISGHATLYWYQQILGQGPKLLIQFQNNGVVDDSQLPKDRFSAERLKGVDSTLKIQPAKLEDSAVYLCASSLEGNSPLHFGNGTRLTVT.

The V and J genes are TRBV19 and TRBJ2-4; the match to TRBD2 covers 7 bases. CDR3 size: 11 residues. With V trimmed by 8 bases and J by 13 bases, 8 bases remained unmatched. The germline V gene has CDR1 LNHDA and CDR2 SQIVND (reference sequence). The CDR3 DNA follows: TGTGCCAGTGCAGCGGGACCATACCAGTACTTC. Protein product: CASAAGPYQYF. Full variable domain (remainder filled in from reference TRBV19 and TRBJ2-4): DGGITQSPKYLFRKEGQNVTLSCEQNLNHDAMYWYRQDPGQGLRLIYYSQIVNDFQKGDIAEGYSVSREKKESFPLTVTSAQKNPTAFYLCASAAGPYQYFGAGTRLSVL.

This clone was recorded a few times. This rearrangement joins TRBV10-3 to TRBJ2-7; no clear D. The V gene's germline CDR1 is ENHRY and CDR2 SYGVKD. This CDR3 comprises 13 residues. V was clipped by 2 bases and J by 1 base, with 6 bases between them. CDR3 residues: CAISEPHSYEQYF. The CDR3 DNA reads as TGTGCCATCAGTGAGCCTCATTCCTACGAGCAGTACTTC.

The chain recombines TRBV6-5 with TRBJ2-3; D not certain. The germline V gene encodes CDR1 MNHEY and CDR2 SVGAGI. The V and J ends lost 0 bases and 1 base respectively, with 8 bases between them. The CDR3 has 15 amino acids. The CDR3 DNA is TGTGCCAGCAGTTACTCGGGATTAGGCACAGATACGCAGTATTTT. Translation gives CASSYSGLGTDTQYF.

The chain couples TRBV10-3 to TRBJ1-2; maybe TRBD1 (5 bases). Germline assignment: CDR1 ENHRY and CDR2 SYGVKD. The CDR3 is 13 amino acids. Trimming left V 4 bases short and J 6 bases short, with 12 bases between. CDR3 in DNA: TGTGCCATCAGTGTGCAGGGTTTCGATGGCTACACCTTC. This gives the protein CAISVQGFDGYTF.

The J gene is TRBJ2-1, the V gene TRBV14, with 8 bases identical to TRBD2. The CDR3 totals 14 residues. From germline, CDR1 is SGHDN and CDR2 FVKESK. Trimming cost V 2 bases and J 8 bases; bases outside gene matches: 5. Written as DNA, the CDR3 is TGTGCCAGCAGCCAAAGGACTAGCATCCATGAGCAGTTCTTC. Encoded protein: CASSQRTSIHEQFF.

The CDR3 is CALQRPPGQAFF. CDR3 in DNA: TGTGCCCTACAACGACCTCCCGGCCAAGCTTTCTTT. The chain couples TRBV2 to TRBJ1-1; D unresolved. Germline CDR1 reads SNHLY; CDR2 reads FYNNEI. CDR3 size: 12 residues. Between the trimmed V and J ends, which lost 11 bases and 9 bases, there was a span of 19 bases.

The chain has TRBV29-1 and TRBJ1-2, with 7 bases fitting TRBD1. The CDR3 covers 14 residues. The germline CDR1 and CDR2 sequences are SQVTM and ANQGSEA. V shed 1 base and J 4 bases; nucleotides not matched to a gene: 6. The CDR3 loop is CSVEVLGQAYGYTF. The CDR3 nucleotides are TGCAGCGTTGAAGTCCTAGGACAGGCCTATGGCTACACCTTC.

This CDR3 reads CASTADSMNTEAFF. The CDR3 nucleotides read TGTGCCAGCACGGCGGACAGCATGAACACTGAAGCTTTCTTT. The V call is TRBV6-6, the J call TRBJ1-1; TRBD1 is a possible D gene (6 bases). Germline-derived CDR1 and CDR2 are MNHNY and SVGAGI (reference sequence). V shed 7 bases and J shed 0 bases, with 12 bases lying between them. The CDR3 is 14 residues long.

V gene TRBV11-1 combines with J gene TRBJ1-2; weak D call: TRBD1 (5 bases). This CDR3 comprises 12 residues. CDR1 is SGHAT and CDR2 is FQDESV in the germline V gene (reference sequence). The V gene lost 3 bases and the J gene lost 5 bases, with 7 bases spanning the gap. CDR3 DNA: TGTGCCAGCAGCTTCGACAGTTATGGCTACACCTTC. The encoded protein is CASSFDSYGYTF.

A single count supports this clone. V is TRBV6-1 and J is TRBJ2-7; the D gene is possibly TRBD1 (6 bases). CDR3 length equals 15 residues. The V end was cut by 3 bases, the J end by 2 bases, with 14 bases between. Germline CDR1 reads MNHNS; CDR2 reads SASEGT. The CDR3 region has the DNA TGTGCCAGCAGTGAGCAGGGGCGAACCGCCTACGAGCAGTACTTC. It specifies CASSEQGRTAYEQYF.